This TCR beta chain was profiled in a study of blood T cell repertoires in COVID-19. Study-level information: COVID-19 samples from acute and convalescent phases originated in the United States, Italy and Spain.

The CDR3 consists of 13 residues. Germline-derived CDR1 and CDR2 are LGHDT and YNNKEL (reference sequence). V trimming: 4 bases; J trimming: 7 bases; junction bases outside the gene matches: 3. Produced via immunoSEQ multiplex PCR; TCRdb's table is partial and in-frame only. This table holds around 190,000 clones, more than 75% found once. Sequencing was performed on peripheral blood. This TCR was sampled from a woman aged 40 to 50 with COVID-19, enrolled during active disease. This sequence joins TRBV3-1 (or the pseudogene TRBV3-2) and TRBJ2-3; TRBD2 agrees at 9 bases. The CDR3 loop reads CASSLTSGYTQYF. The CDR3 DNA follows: TGTGCCAGCAGCCTGACTAGCGGATATACGCAGTATTTT.